Presented here are 29 T cell receptor beta chains from one specimen sequenced in a study of blood T cell repertoires in COVID-19. The method was immunoSEQ multiplex PCR; TCRdb's version includes in-frame clones alone and lacks a portion of them. The data contain approximately 260,000 clones, roughly four fifths of them singletons. The sequencing sample was made of peripheral blood. The receptors derive from a woman aged 55-70 years with active or convalescent COVID-19.

The J gene is TRBJ2-7, the V gene TRBV5-4; D remains unclear. The CDR3 spans 15 residues. Trimming took 4 bases from V and 5 from J, leaving 19 bases between them. Germline V gene sequence: CDR1 SGHNT, CDR2 YYREEE (reference sequence). The CDR3 here is CASSPNPGGGDEQYF. CDR3 DNA: TGTGCCAGCAGCCCAAACCCCGGTGGCGGCGACGAGCAGTACTTC.

This clone occurred once. The rearrangement joins TRBV20-1 to TRBJ1-2, with TRBD1 matching 10 bases. Germline V lookup: CDR1 DFQATT, CDR2 SNEGSKA (reference sequence). V lost 3 bases to trimming and J lost 4 bases; unmatched junction nucleotides: 5. The CDR3 has 14 residues. CDR3 protein: CSASRGQGTYGYTF. The CDR3 DNA reads TGCAGTGCTAGTCGGGGACAGGGGACCTATGGCTACACCTTC.

The rearrangement links TRBV4-1 to TRBJ1-6; tentative D call: TRBD1 (5 bases). This CDR3 comprises 15 residues. Germline lookup yields CDR1 MGHRA and CDR2 YSYEKL. The V and J ends lost 6 bases and 9 bases respectively, with 18 bases between them. The chain's CDR3 is CASSLRGGLGSPLHF. The CDR3 bases are TGCGCCAGCAGTTTACGGGGGGGTTTGGGTTCACCCCTCCACTTT.

This clone was recorded only once. The CDR3 sequence is CAIRGTAAGNTIYF. The CDR3 nucleotides are TGTGCCATCAGGGGGACAGCGGCAGGAAACACCATATATTTT. V gene TRBV10-3 combines with J gene TRBJ1-3; 7 bases map to TRBD1. Germline V gene sequence: CDR1 ENHRY, CDR2 SYGVKD. V lost 6 bases, J lost 4 bases, and 6 bases stayed unmatched. The CDR3 has 14 residues.

This chain joins TRBV10-3 and TRBJ2-7, with TRBD1 identical over 10 bases. CDR1 ENHRY and CDR2 SYGVKD come from the germline V gene. V shed 2 bases and J 2 bases; nucleotides not matched to a gene: 0. The CDR3 consists of 14 residues. CDR3 in amino acids: CAISEDRGPYEQYF. In nucleotides, the CDR3 is TGTGCCATCAGTGAGGACAGGGGGCCCTACGAGCAGTACTTC.

On this clone itself: A read error may account for a junction end that differs from germline. Different DNA sequences within this sample yield the same CDR3. The chain uses TRBV7-3 and TRBJ2-3, with 9 bases aligning to TRBD2. Germline V lookup: CDR1 SGHTA, CDR2 FQGTGA. The CDR3 runs 14 residues. The CDR3 here is CASSLGTSTDTQYF. The CDR3 DNA is TGTGCCAGCAGCTTAGGGACTAGCACGGATACGCAGTATTTT.

This rearrangement joins TRBV3-1 (or the pseudogene TRBV3-2) to TRBJ1-1; D is undetermined. The CDR3 totals 13 residues. V dropped 1 base and J dropped 3 bases, with 6 bases sitting between them. CDR1 LGHDT and CDR2 YNNKEL come from the germline V gene (reference sequence). For the CDR3, the DNA is TGTGCCAGCAGCCAAGCGGTCTACACTGAAGCTTTCTTT. It encodes CASSQAVYTEAFF.

In DNA form, the CDR3 reads TGTGCCAGCAGCGCACCAAACAGGGAAGGCTATGGCTACACCTTC. Its translation is CASSAPNREGYGYTF. The chain has TRBV9 and TRBJ1-2; TRBD1 might be the D (6 bases). V lost 3 bases and J 4 bases, leaving 16 bases between the germline ends. Germline V gene sequence: CDR1 SGDLS, CDR2 YYNGEE. This CDR3 comprises 15 residues.

The gene calls are TRBV19 and TRBJ1-3; D is ambiguous. V lost 6 bases and J lost 2, with 14 bases in between. The CDR3 is 15 amino acids. Germline V gene lookup returns CDR1 LNHDA and CDR2 SQIVND (reference sequence). CDR3 in amino acids: CASRTSGWTGNTIYF. The DNA of the CDR3 is TGTGCCAGTAGGACCTCCGGGTGGACTGGAAACACCATATATTTT. Full variable domain (rest looked up from reference TRBV19 and TRBJ1-3): DGGITQSPKYLFRKEGQNVTLSCEQNLNHDAMYWYRQDPGQGLRLIYYSQIVNDFQKGDIAEGYSVSREKKESFPLTVTSAQKNPTAFYLCASRTSGWTGNTIYFGEGSWLTVV.

This sequence joins TRBV7-9 and TRBJ2-3; 7 positions agree with TRBD1. V gave up 1 base and J gave up 4 bases; unmatched junction bases: 5. CDR3 size: 15 residues. CDR1 and CDR2 from the germline V gene are SEHNR and FQNEAQ (reference sequence). The CDR3, as DNA: TGTGCCAGCAGCTTAGGAGGACAGGTGTCAGATACGCAGTATTTT. Its protein product is CASSLGGQVSDTQYF. Using reference TRBV7-9 and TRBJ2-3 for the parts outside the CDR3, the full variable domain is DTGVSQNPRHKITKRGQNVTFRCDPISEHNRLYWYRQTLGQGPEFLTYFQNEAQLEKSRLLSDRFSAERPKGSFSTLEIQRTEQGDSAMYLCASSLGGQVSDTQYFGPGTRLTVL.

The chain joins TRBV6-5 to TRBJ2-7; D possibly corresponds to TRBD2 (5 bases). The CDR3 is made up of 16 amino acids. CDR1 and CDR2 (germline): MNHEY, SVGAGI. V was cut by 0 bases and J by 0 bases, with 12 bases left in between. The CDR3 region is CASSYSAAVASYEQYF. As DNA, the CDR3 is TGTGCCAGCAGTTACTCAGCAGCGGTAGCCTCCTACGAGCAGTACTTC.

This chain links TRBV18 with TRBJ2-1; D may be TRBD1 (6 bases). The CDR3 sequence is 14 residues long. The germline gives CDR1 KGHSH, CDR2 LQKENI. Trimming took 2 bases from V and 7 from J, leaving 12 bases between them. The CDR3 DNA reads as TGTGCCAGCTCACCAGGCAGGGGAACGAATGAGCAGTTCTTC. Its translation: CASSPGRGTNEQFF.

The chain links TRBV6-1 to TRBJ1-5, with D uncertain. CDR1 is MNHNS and CDR2 is SASEGT in the germline V gene. This CDR3 contains 13 residues. With 7 bases removed from V and 3 bases from J, the gap between germline ends came to 10 bases. This CDR3 reads CASITEPNQPQHF. For the CDR3, the DNA is TGTGCCAGCATCACAGAACCCAATCAGCCCCAGCATTTT.

V is TRBV9 and J is TRBJ2-1; 7 bases are shared with TRBD2. The V gene's germline CDR1 is SGDLS and CDR2 YYNGEE. CDR3 size: 17 residues. V gave up 0 bases and J gave up 4 bases; unmatched junction bases: 10. The CDR3 DNA reads TGTGCCAGCAGCGTAGAGTCGGGGGGAGGTAGGTACAATGAGCAGTTCTTC. Amino acids: CASSVESGGGRYNEQFF.

The chain is built from TRBV5-1 and TRBJ1-5; D possibly corresponds to TRBD1 (5 bases). Germline CDR1 reads SGHRS; CDR2 reads YFSETQ. The CDR3 sequence is 15 residues long. V was trimmed by 4 bases and J by 6 bases, leaving 17 bases between them. The DNA for the CDR3 is TGCGCCAGCAGCCCGTTATGGGGGGAAGGTCAGCCCCAGCATTTT. Its translation is CASSPLWGEGQPQHF.

The genes are TRBV29-1 and TRBJ2-1; D is possibly TRBD2 (6 bases). Germline assignment: CDR1 SQVTM and CDR2 ANQGSEA. This CDR3 comprises 17 residues. V lost 4 bases, J lost 10 bases, and 29 bases lay in between. The DNA of the CDR3 is TGCAGCGTTGCCTGGGGAGGCGAGGGAGAGGCCTTGGAGGAGCAGTTCTTC. Amino acid sequence: CSVAWGGEGEALEEQFF.

The chain combines TRBV21-1 with TRBJ1-6; TRBD1 was called by the table and not checked on the DNA. TRBV21-1 represents a pseudogene. The CDR3 runs 17 residues. The CDR3 is CASSIPGQGYWNSPLHF. In DNA form, the CDR3 reads TGTGCCAGCAGCATCCCGGGACAGGGGTATTGGAATTCACCCCTCCACTTT.

The chain has TRBV6-5 and TRBJ1-4; D gene unclear. Trimming shortened V by 6 bases and J by 4 bases, and 9 bases separated the two germline ends. CDR1 is MNHEY, CDR2 SVGAGI, per germline. The CDR3 totals 13 residues. The CDR3: CASSPLINEKLFF. Here the CDR3 DNA reads TGTGCCAGCAGCCCCTTAATTAATGAAAAACTGTTTTTT.

The chain joins TRBV2 to TRBJ1-2; D possibly corresponds to TRBD1 (5 bases). CDR3 length equals 16 residues. V lost 2 bases and J 4 bases, leaving 17 bases between the germline ends. The germline V gene encodes CDR1 SNHLY and CDR2 FYNNEI. CDR3 region: CASSESVAGWVYGYTF. In DNA form, the CDR3 reads TGTGCCAGCAGTGAATCAGTTGCAGGGTGGGTCTATGGCTACACCTTC. The whole variable domain, remainder taken from reference TRBV2 and TRBJ1-2, is EPEVTQTPSHQVTQMGQEVILRCVPISNHLYFYWYRQILGQKVEFLVSFYNNEISEKSEIFDDQFSVERPDGSNFTLKIRSTKLEDSAMYFCASSESVAGWVYGYTFGSGTRLTVV.

This clone has only a few counts. This chain uses TRBV12-5 with TRBJ1-3; D not certain. The CDR3 is made up of 16 amino acids. Trimming removed 5 bases at V and 0 bases at J, with 14 bases between. Germline values: CDR1 LGHNT, CDR2 FRNRAP. The CDR3 region has the DNA TGTGCTAGTGGTCTCGGGTCTTCCCGCTCTGGAAACACCATATATTTT. Translated: CASGLGSSRSGNTIYF.

The chain joins TRBV9 to TRBJ1-1; D is undetermined. With 0 bases removed from V and 0 bases from J, the gap between germline ends came to 12 bases. This CDR3 comprises 16 residues. Germline V gives CDR1 SGDLS, CDR2 YYNGEE. The CDR3 sequence: CASSVVQTPLNTEAFF. CDR3 bases: TGTGCCAGCAGCGTAGTACAGACACCCCTGAACACTGAAGCTTTCTTT.

The rearrangement joins TRBV10-1 to TRBJ1-1; TRBD1 is a possible D gene (5 bases). V lost 4 bases, J lost 5 bases, and 17 bases lay in between. The CDR3 runs 15 residues. Germline V CDR1 and CDR2: WNHNN, SYGVQD (reference sequence). The chain's CDR3 is CASSGGGDRGTEAFF. The CDR3 region has the DNA TGCGCCAGCAGTGGAGGTGGCGATCGGGGGACTGAAGCTTTCTTT.

V gene TRBV6-9 combines with J gene TRBJ2-3, with 7 bases matching TRBD1. This CDR3 has 17 amino acids. V gave up 5 bases and J gave up 2 bases; unmatched junction bases: 13. Germline V gene data show CDR1 as MNHGY and CDR2 as SVAAGI. CDR3 region: CASSDLNGTEITDTQYF. The CDR3 bases are TGTGCCAGCAGTGATTTAAACGGGACAGAGATCACAGATACGCAGTATTTT.

V is TRBV9 and J is TRBJ1-1; D gene uncertain. Germline-derived CDR1 and CDR2 are SGDLS and YYNGEE. Trimming shortened V by 0 bases and J by 5 bases, and 11 bases separated the two germline ends. This CDR3 is 14 amino acids long. Here the CDR3 reads CASSVGRVGTEAFF. CDR3 DNA sequence: TGTGCCAGCAGCGTAGGGAGGGTGGGGACTGAAGCTTTCTTT.

V usage is TRBV3-1 (or the pseudogene TRBV3-2) and J usage is TRBJ1-2, with D possibly matching TRBD1 (5 bases). V was clipped by 3 bases and J by 0 bases, with 11 bases between them. The CDR3 runs to 15 residues. The germline V gene encodes CDR1 LGHDT and CDR2 YNNKEL (reference sequence). The CDR3 DNA reads TGTGCCAGCAGCCAGGTCGGGGGAACTAACTATGGCTACACCTTC. It specifies CASSQVGGTNYGYTF.

This clone was seen repeatedly, ten times or more. The gene calls are TRBV15 and TRBJ2-7, with TRBD1 as a possible D gene (6 bases). Germline CDR1 is LNHNV and CDR2 is YYDKDF (reference sequence). The V and J ends lost 3 bases and 2 bases respectively, with 11 bases between them. The length of the CDR3 is 14 residues. The CDR3: CATSREQGTYEQYF. CDR3 nucleotide sequence: TGTGCCACCAGCAGGGAACAGGGTACCTACGAGCAGTACTTC.

J is TRBJ1-6 and V is TRBV19, with TRBD1 as a possible D gene (5 bases). The CDR3 is 14 amino acids. V was trimmed by 1 base and J by 7 bases, leaving 8 bases between them. CDR1 and CDR2 (germline): LNHDA, SQIVND (reference sequence). This chain's CDR3 is CASSIGGENSPLHF. The CDR3 DNA reads as TGTGCCAGTAGTATAGGGGGGGAGAATTCACCCCTCCACTTT.

The chain joins TRBV5-1 to TRBJ2-7; perhaps TRBD2 as D (6 bases). Germline V CDR1 and CDR2: SGHRS, YFSETQ. The CDR3 has 15 amino acids. The ends were cut back, 2 bases at V and 3 bases at J, with 15 bases in the middle. The CDR3 DNA reads TGCGCCAGCAGCTTACCTTCCGCGGGGTACTACGAGCAGTACTTC. This codes for CASSLPSAGYYEQYF.

This clone occurred a few times. The chain links TRBV12-3 or TRBV12-4 to TRBJ1-5, with TRBD1 as a possible D gene (5 bases). Trimming pared 3 bases from V and 10 bases from J, leaving 13 bases between. CDR3 length: 13 residues. The CDR3 sequence is CASSFRPGHPQHF. The CDR3 DNA reads TGTGCCAGCAGTTTTCGACCCGGACACCCCCAGCATTTT.